Listed below are T cell receptor beta chains from one sample, sequenced in a study of identical twins. Each CDR3 protein is one row after TCRdb ran MiXCR on the 5' RACE reads. In the table there are 260,000 or so distinct CDR3 sequences, about 7.5% of which are singletons. These same data were also listed under a study on yellow fever vaccine responses in identical twins.

The specimen was CD8+ T cells sorted from blood. These receptors were obtained from a young woman in good health. Each CDR3 is given with its conserved first and last residue. The order of the fields is J gene, D gene, V gene, clone size, CDR3 protein, CDR3 DNA. D genes are given only for firm matches. A clone size is listed for some rows: how often the clone was seen (once, few, many), or a class if it is expanded.

j_call: TRBJ2-1
d_call: NA
v_call: TRBV15
clone_size: few
cdr3_aa: CATSRGVQGGYNEQFF
cdr3_nt: TGTGCCACCAGCAGGGGGGTGCAGGGGGGATACAATGAGCAGTTCTTC

j_call: TRBJ1-4
d_call: TRBD1
v_call: TRBV28
clone_size: NA
cdr3_aa: CASSLQPGQTLTATNEKLFF
cdr3_nt: TGTGCCAGCAGTCTTCAACCGGGACAGACTCTCACTGCAACTAATGAAAAACTGTTTTTT

j_call: TRBJ2-7
d_call: NA
v_call: TRBV27
clone_size: NA
cdr3_aa: CASSSFRVDLSWGQIYEQYF
cdr3_nt: TGTGCCAGCAGCTCCTTCAGGGTAGACCTGTCCTGGGGCCAAATCTACGAGCAGTACTTC

j_call: TRBJ2-1
d_call: NA
v_call: TRBV9
clone_size: NA
cdr3_aa: CASSVGLAPNEQFF
cdr3_nt: TGTGCCAGCAGCGTAGGGCTAGCTCCCAATGAGCAGTTCTTC

j_call: TRBJ2-5
d_call: NA
v_call: TRBV28
clone_size: NA
cdr3_aa: CASSALGDLVIQETQYF
cdr3_nt: TGTGCCAGCAGTGCCTTAGGGGACCTCGTCATCCAAGAGACCCAGTACTTC

j_call: TRBJ2-7
d_call: TRBD2
v_call: TRBV6-4
clone_size: many
cdr3_aa: CASSRTSGSYEQYF
cdr3_nt: TGTGCCAGCAGTCGGACTAGCGGGAGTTACGAGCAGTACTTC

j_call: TRBJ2-1
d_call: NA
v_call: TRBV20-1
clone_size: many
cdr3_aa: CSARVPLGPADPNEQFF
cdr3_nt: TGCAGTGCTAGAGTCCCCCTGGGACCTGCGGACCCCAATGAGCAGTTCTTC

j_call: TRBJ2-5
d_call: TRBD2
v_call: TRBV20-1
clone_size: few
cdr3_aa: CSATSGSHPQETQYF
cdr3_nt: TGCAGTGCTACCAGCGGGAGCCACCCCCAAGAGACCCAGTACTTC

j_call: TRBJ1-2
d_call: TRBD1
v_call: TRBV6-1
clone_size: many
cdr3_aa: CASSQQGSNYGYTF
cdr3_nt: TGTGCCAGCAGCCAACAGGGGTCGAACTATGGCTACACCTTC

j_call: TRBJ2-1
d_call: NA
v_call: TRBV27
clone_size: NA
cdr3_aa: CASSQPGPRDNEQFF
cdr3_nt: TGTGCCAGCAGTCAGCCGGGACCGAGAGACAATGAGCAGTTCTTC

j_call: TRBJ1-4
d_call: NA
v_call: TRBV7-9
clone_size: many
cdr3_aa: CASRGPTNEKLFF
cdr3_nt: TGTGCCAGCAGGGGACCGACTAATGAAAAACTGTTTTTT

j_call: TRBJ2-3
d_call: TRBD2
v_call: TRBV9
clone_size: many
cdr3_aa: CASSVEAGETDTQYF
cdr3_nt: TGTGCCAGCAGCGTAGAGGCGGGAGAGACAGATACGCAGTATTTT

j_call: TRBJ2-1
d_call: TRBD2
v_call: TRBV6-2/TRBV6-3
clone_size: NA
cdr3_aa: CASSTTGGYNEQFF
cdr3_nt: TGTGCCAGCAGTACCACCGGGGGGTACAATGAGCAGTTCTTC

j_call: TRBJ2-7
d_call: TRBD1
v_call: TRBV7-9
clone_size: NA
cdr3_aa: CASSSILATGGGEQYF
cdr3_nt: TGTGCCAGCAGCTCTATCCTTGCCACAGGGGGCGGCGAGCAGTACTTC

j_call: TRBJ2-1
d_call: TRBD2
v_call: TRBV28
clone_size: few
cdr3_aa: CASSDTKAGATYNEQFF
cdr3_nt: TGTGCCAGCAGCGATACAAAAGCGGGAGCTACCTACAATGAGCAGTTCTTC

j_call: TRBJ2-5
d_call: NA
v_call: TRBV7-9
clone_size: few
cdr3_aa: CASSLSGNQETQYF
cdr3_nt: TGTGCCAGCAGCTTATCGGGTAACCAAGAGACCCAGTACTTC

j_call: TRBJ2-7
d_call: TRBD1
v_call: TRBV6-2/TRBV6-3
clone_size: NA
cdr3_aa: CASSEDRNPYEQYF
cdr3_nt: TGTGCCAGCAGTGAGGACAGGAACCCCTACGAGCAGTACTTC

j_call: TRBJ2-1
d_call: TRBD1
v_call: TRBV29-1
clone_size: many
cdr3_aa: CSYNDRGEYNEQFF
cdr3_nt: TGCAGCTACAACGACAGGGGGGAGTACAATGAGCAGTTCTTC

j_call: TRBJ2-4
d_call: TRBD1
v_call: TRBV15
clone_size: many
cdr3_aa: CATSPVSGQGFKNIQYF
cdr3_nt: TGTGCCACCAGCCCCGTCTCGGGACAGGGTTTCAAAAACATTCAGTACTTC

j_call: TRBJ2-1
d_call: NA
v_call: TRBV20-1
clone_size: NA
cdr3_aa: CSAKSLALSYNEQFF
cdr3_nt: TGCAGTGCTAAATCACTAGCCCTTTCCTACAATGAGCAGTTCTTC

j_call: TRBJ2-2
d_call: TRBD1
v_call: TRBV12-3/TRBV12-4
clone_size: few
cdr3_aa: CASSLAGTAHTGELFF
cdr3_nt: TGTGCCAGCAGTTTAGCCGGGACAGCGCACACCGGGGAGCTGTTTTTT

j_call: TRBJ1-2
d_call: NA
v_call: TRBV7-9
clone_size: few
cdr3_aa: CASSLSQGYGYTF
cdr3_nt: TGTGCCAGCAGCTTATCACAGGGATATGGCTACACCTTC

j_call: TRBJ1-1
d_call: NA
v_call: TRBV7-9
clone_size: many
cdr3_aa: CASSLVLGSGRESFF
cdr3_nt: TGTGCCAGCAGCTTAGTTCTTGGTAGTGGCCGTGAATCTTTCTTT

j_call: TRBJ1-2
d_call: TRBD1
v_call: TRBV6-5
clone_size: few
cdr3_aa: CASSYSTGTELNYGYTF
cdr3_nt: TGTGCCAGCAGTTATTCCACCGGGACAGAACTTAACTATGGCTACACCTTC

j_call: TRBJ2-1
d_call: NA
v_call: TRBV19
clone_size: NA
cdr3_aa: CASSGYGGGSPDEQFF
cdr3_nt: TGTGCCAGTAGCGGTTATGGAGGGGGCTCCCCAGACGAGCAGTTCTTC

j_call: TRBJ1-1
d_call: NA
v_call: TRBV7-6
clone_size: NA
cdr3_aa: CASSLKDRARAEAFF
cdr3_nt: TGTGCCAGCAGCTTAAAGGACCGTGCGAGAGCTGAAGCTTTCTTT

j_call: TRBJ2-5
d_call: TRBD2
v_call: TRBV20-1
clone_size: NA
cdr3_aa: CSARGLAGGLIQETQYF
cdr3_nt: TGCAGTGCTAGGGGACTAGCGGGAGGACTAATCCAAGAGACCCAGTACTTC

j_call: TRBJ1-4
d_call: NA
v_call: TRBV3-1
clone_size: many
cdr3_aa: CASSQPLATSNEKLFF
cdr3_nt: TGTGCCAGCAGCCAACCCCTCGCTACCTCGAATGAAAAACTGTTTTTT

j_call: TRBJ2-5
d_call: TRBD2
v_call: TRBV20-1
clone_size: few
cdr3_aa: CSARQTSGRARETQYF
cdr3_nt: TGCAGTGCTAGACAGACTAGCGGGAGGGCCCGAGAGACCCAGTACTTC

j_call: TRBJ1-5
d_call: NA
v_call: TRBV28
clone_size: few
cdr3_aa: CASSLWGPGYQPQHF
cdr3_nt: TGTGCCAGCAGTTTATGGGGACCGGGTTATCAGCCCCAGCATTTT

j_call: TRBJ2-2
d_call: NA
v_call: TRBV4-1
clone_size: few
cdr3_aa: CASSQDLVLSNTGELFF
cdr3_nt: TGCGCCAGCAGCCAAGATCTGGTCCTCTCGAACACCGGGGAGCTGTTTTTT

j_call: TRBJ2-1
d_call: NA
v_call: TRBV5-1
clone_size: NA
cdr3_aa: CASSLAGQGGRNEQFF
cdr3_nt: TGCGCCAGCAGCTTGGCTGGACAGGGAGGGCGAAATGAGCAGTTCTTC

j_call: TRBJ2-5
d_call: NA
v_call: TRBV5-6
clone_size: NA
cdr3_aa: CASSPPSVPEETQYF
cdr3_nt: TGTGCCAGCAGTCCCCCTTCGGTACCCGAAGAGACCCAGTACTTC

j_call: TRBJ2-1
d_call: NA
v_call: TRBV28
clone_size: few
cdr3_aa: CASSMGESSYNEQFF
cdr3_nt: TGTGCCAGCAGCATGGGGGAGAGCTCCTACAATGAGCAGTTCTTC

j_call: TRBJ1-2
d_call: NA
v_call: TRBV29-1
clone_size: NA
cdr3_aa: CSAIPTDRYGYTF
cdr3_nt: TGCAGCGCTATCCCCACCGACCGCTATGGCTACACCTTC

j_call: TRBJ2-2
d_call: NA
v_call: TRBV7-8
clone_size: NA
cdr3_aa: CARLLRRATLYTGELFF
cdr3_nt: TGTGCCAGACTCCTCAGGAGGGCTACCCTGTACACCGGGGAGCTGTTTTTT

j_call: TRBJ2-7
d_call: TRBD2
v_call: TRBV20-1
clone_size: many
cdr3_aa: CSARGLAVYEQYF
cdr3_nt: TGCAGTGCTAGAGGACTAGCGGTCTACGAGCAGTACTTC

j_call: TRBJ1-1
d_call: NA
v_call: TRBV9
clone_size: few
cdr3_aa: CASSVGYGNTEAFF
cdr3_nt: TGTGCCAGCAGCGTAGGTTACGGGAACACTGAAGCTTTCTTT

j_call: TRBJ1-1
d_call: TRBD1
v_call: TRBV12-3/TRBV12-4
clone_size: NA
cdr3_aa: CASRTDRGTLNTEAFF
cdr3_nt: TGTGCCAGCAGAACCGACAGGGGTACCCTGAACACTGAAGCTTTCTTT

j_call: TRBJ2-2
d_call: TRBD1
v_call: TRBV29-1
clone_size: few
cdr3_aa: CSVESPGQGETGELFF
cdr3_nt: TGCAGCGTTGAAAGCCCGGGACAGGGGGAGACCGGGGAGCTGTTTTTT

j_call: TRBJ1-4
d_call: NA
v_call: TRBV27
clone_size: many
cdr3_aa: CASSIDRSEKLFF
cdr3_nt: TGTGCCAGCAGTATCGACAGGAGCGAAAAACTGTTTTTT

j_call: TRBJ2-7
d_call: NA
v_call: TRBV5-1
clone_size: NA
cdr3_aa: CASSPKTGLVSYEQYF
cdr3_nt: TGCGCCAGCAGCCCCAAAACAGGGCTTGTATCCTACGAGCAGTACTTC

j_call: TRBJ2-5
d_call: NA
v_call: TRBV10-3
clone_size: NA
cdr3_aa: CAIRNRDGTQETQYF
cdr3_nt: TGTGCCATCAGAAACCGGGACGGAACGCAAGAGACCCAGTACTTC

j_call: TRBJ2-5
d_call: NA
v_call: TRBV20-1
clone_size: NA
cdr3_aa: CSARDFLDRQETQYF
cdr3_nt: TGCAGTGCTAGAGATTTCCTAGACAGGCAGGAGACCCAGTACTTC

j_call: TRBJ2-3
d_call: TRBD2
v_call: TRBV7-2
clone_size: few
cdr3_aa: CASSLSGLAGSSTDTQYF
cdr3_nt: TGTGCCAGCAGCTTATCGGGACTAGCGGGGTCTAGCACAGATACGCAGTATTTT

j_call: TRBJ2-3
d_call: NA
v_call: TRBV25-1
clone_size: NA
cdr3_aa: CASGSYGPSTDTQYF
cdr3_nt: TGTGCCAGCGGCTCATACGGCCCTAGCACAGATACGCAGTATTTT

j_call: TRBJ2-3
d_call: NA
v_call: TRBV12-3/TRBV12-4
clone_size: many
cdr3_aa: CASSYWGVDTQYF
cdr3_nt: TGTGCCAGCAGTTACTGGGGGGTGGATACGCAGTATTTT

j_call: TRBJ2-2
d_call: TRBD1
v_call: TRBV19
clone_size: few
cdr3_aa: CASSFGTGGRTGELFF
cdr3_nt: TGTGCCAGTAGTTTTGGGACAGGGGGCCGGACCGGGGAGCTGTTTTTT

j_call: TRBJ1-1
d_call: NA
v_call: TRBV27
clone_size: few
cdr3_aa: CASSFGSSMNTEAFF
cdr3_nt: TGTGCCAGCAGTTTTGGCAGTAGCATGAACACTGAAGCTTTCTTT

j_call: TRBJ2-3
d_call: TRBD2
v_call: TRBV2
clone_size: few
cdr3_aa: CASSVGLAGVGDTQYF
cdr3_nt: TGTGCCAGCAGTGTCGGTCTAGCGGGAGTCGGAGATACGCAGTATTTT

j_call: TRBJ2-5
d_call: NA
v_call: TRBV25-1
clone_size: few
cdr3_aa: CASTGARETQYF
cdr3_nt: TGTGCCAGCACCGGAGCTCGGGAGACCCAGTACTTC

j_call: TRBJ2-1
d_call: NA
v_call: TRBV7-8
clone_size: NA
cdr3_aa: CASSLASREQFF
cdr3_nt: TGTGCCAGCAGCTTAGCGAGCCGTGAGCAGTTCTTC

j_call: TRBJ2-7
d_call: TRBD2
v_call: TRBV6-5
clone_size: NA
cdr3_aa: CASSYGLATVSSYEQYF
cdr3_nt: TGTGCCAGCAGTTACGGACTAGCGACCGTTAGCTCCTACGAGCAGTACTTC

j_call: TRBJ2-3
d_call: NA
v_call: TRBV6-5
clone_size: few
cdr3_aa: CASSYAGVGTDTQYF
cdr3_nt: TGTGCCAGCAGTTACGCAGGGGTAGGGACAGATACGCAGTATTTT

j_call: TRBJ1-5
d_call: NA
v_call: TRBV15
clone_size: many
cdr3_aa: CATSEGRVHQPQHF
cdr3_nt: TGTGCCACCAGCGAGGGGCGCGTTCATCAGCCCCAGCATTTT

j_call: TRBJ1-2
d_call: NA
v_call: TRBV7-9
clone_size: NA
cdr3_aa: CASSDHDTSYGYTF
cdr3_nt: TGTGCCAGCAGCGACCACGACACGAGCTATGGCTACACCTTC

j_call: TRBJ2-3
d_call: TRBD2
v_call: TRBV4-2
clone_size: NA
cdr3_aa: CASSHLTGTSGGASQAQYF
cdr3_nt: TGTGCCAGCAGCCACCTCACCGGGACTAGCGGGGGGGCCTCCCAGGCGCAGTATTTT

j_call: TRBJ2-5
d_call: NA
v_call: TRBV4-1
clone_size: NA
cdr3_aa: CASSQEADQETQYF
cdr3_nt: TGCGCCAGCAGCCAAGAGGCAGATCAAGAGACCCAGTACTTC